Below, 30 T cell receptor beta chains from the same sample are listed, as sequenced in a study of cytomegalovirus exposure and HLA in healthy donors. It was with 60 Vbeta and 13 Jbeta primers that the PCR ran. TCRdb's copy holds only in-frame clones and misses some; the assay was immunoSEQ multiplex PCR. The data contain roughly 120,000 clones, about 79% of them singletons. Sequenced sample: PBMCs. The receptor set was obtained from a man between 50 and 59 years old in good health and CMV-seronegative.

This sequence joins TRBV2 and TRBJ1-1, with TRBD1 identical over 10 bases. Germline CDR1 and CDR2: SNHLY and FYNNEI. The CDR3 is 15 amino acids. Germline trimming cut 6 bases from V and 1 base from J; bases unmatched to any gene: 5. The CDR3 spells CASRDWDRGNTEAFF. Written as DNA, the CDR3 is TGTGCCAGCAGGGATTGGGACAGGGGGAACACTGAAGCTTTCTTT.

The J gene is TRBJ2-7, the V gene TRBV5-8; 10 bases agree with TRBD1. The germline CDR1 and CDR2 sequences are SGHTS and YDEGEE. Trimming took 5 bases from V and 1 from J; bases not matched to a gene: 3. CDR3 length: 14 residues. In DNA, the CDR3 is TGTGCCAGCAGTTGGACAGGGGGTTCCTACGAGCAGTACTTC. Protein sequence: CASSWTGGSYEQYF.

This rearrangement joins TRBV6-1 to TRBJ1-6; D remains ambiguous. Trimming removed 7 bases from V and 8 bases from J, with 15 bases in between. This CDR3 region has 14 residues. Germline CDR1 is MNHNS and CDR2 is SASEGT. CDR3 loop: CASTSGEGHSPLHF. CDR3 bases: TGTGCCAGCACTAGCGGGGAGGGCCATTCACCCCTCCACTTT.

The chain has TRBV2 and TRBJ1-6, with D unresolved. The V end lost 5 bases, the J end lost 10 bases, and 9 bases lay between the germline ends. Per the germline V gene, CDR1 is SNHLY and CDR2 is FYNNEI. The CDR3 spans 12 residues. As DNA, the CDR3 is TGTGCCAGCAGTCCATTCGAGTCACCCCTCCACTTT. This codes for CASSPFESPLHF.

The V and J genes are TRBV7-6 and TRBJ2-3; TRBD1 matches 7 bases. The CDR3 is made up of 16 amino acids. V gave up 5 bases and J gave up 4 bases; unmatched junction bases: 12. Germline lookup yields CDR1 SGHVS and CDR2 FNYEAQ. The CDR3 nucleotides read TGTGCCAGCAGCCGTACGAGCGAGGGGGCTGCAGATACGCAGTATTTT. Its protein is CASSRTSEGAADTQYF.

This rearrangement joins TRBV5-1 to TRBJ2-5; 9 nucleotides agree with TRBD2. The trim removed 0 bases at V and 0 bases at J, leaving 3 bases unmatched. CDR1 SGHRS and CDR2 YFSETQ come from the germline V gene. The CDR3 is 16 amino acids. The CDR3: CASSLESGGYQETQYF. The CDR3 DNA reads TGCGCCAGCAGCTTGGAAAGCGGGGGGTACCAAGAGACCCAGTACTTC.

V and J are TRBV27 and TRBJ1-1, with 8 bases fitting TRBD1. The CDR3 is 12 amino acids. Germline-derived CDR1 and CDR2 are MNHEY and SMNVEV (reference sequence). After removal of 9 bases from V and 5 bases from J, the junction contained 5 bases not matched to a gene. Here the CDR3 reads CASGQGLTEAFF. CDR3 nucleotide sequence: TGTGCCAGTGGACAGGGTTTGACTGAAGCTTTCTTT.

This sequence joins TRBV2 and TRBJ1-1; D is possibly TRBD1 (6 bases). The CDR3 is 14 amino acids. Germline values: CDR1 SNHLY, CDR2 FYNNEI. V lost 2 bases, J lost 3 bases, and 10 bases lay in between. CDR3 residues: CASSEQSGDTEAFF. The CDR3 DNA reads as TGTGCCAGCAGTGAACAGTCAGGGGACACTGAAGCTTTCTTT.

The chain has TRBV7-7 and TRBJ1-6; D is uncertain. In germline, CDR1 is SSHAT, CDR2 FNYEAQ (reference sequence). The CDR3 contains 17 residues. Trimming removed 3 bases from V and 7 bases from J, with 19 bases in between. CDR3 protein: CASSFLHQVSPNSPLHF. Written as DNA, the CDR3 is TGTGCCAGCAGCTTCCTTCATCAGGTCTCCCCAAATTCACCCCTCCACTTT.

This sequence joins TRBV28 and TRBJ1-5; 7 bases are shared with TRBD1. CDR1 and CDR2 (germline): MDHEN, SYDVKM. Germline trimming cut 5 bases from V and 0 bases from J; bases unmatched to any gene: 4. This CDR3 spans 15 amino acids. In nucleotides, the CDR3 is TGTGCCAGCAGTCTCGGGACAGATAGCAATCAGCCCCAGCATTTT. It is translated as CASSLGTDSNQPQHF.

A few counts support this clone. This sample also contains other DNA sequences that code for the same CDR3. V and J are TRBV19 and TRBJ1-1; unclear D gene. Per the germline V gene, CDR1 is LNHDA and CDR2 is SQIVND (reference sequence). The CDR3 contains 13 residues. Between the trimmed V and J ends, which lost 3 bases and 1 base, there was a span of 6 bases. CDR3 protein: CASSISRNTEAFF. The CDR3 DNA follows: TGTGCCAGTAGTATTAGCCGGAACACTGAAGCTTTCTTT.

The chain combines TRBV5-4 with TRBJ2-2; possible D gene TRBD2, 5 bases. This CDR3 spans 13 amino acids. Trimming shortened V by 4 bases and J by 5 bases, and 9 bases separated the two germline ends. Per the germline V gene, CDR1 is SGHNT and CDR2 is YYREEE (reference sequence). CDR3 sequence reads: CASSLGLTGELFF. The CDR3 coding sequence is TGTGCCAGCAGCCTAGGACTGACCGGGGAGCTGTTTTTT.

The CDR3, as DNA: TGCGCCAGCAGCTTGGAACCCACGGGGAGGGGCTCCTACAATGAGCAGTTCTTC. It specifies CASSLEPTGRGSYNEQFF. The chain carries TRBV5-1 and TRBJ2-1, with 7 bases lining up with TRBD2. Germline CDR1 is SGHRS and CDR2 is YFSETQ. The CDR3 loop spans 18 amino acids. Trimming removed 0 bases from V and 0 bases from J; junction bases left unmatched: 9.

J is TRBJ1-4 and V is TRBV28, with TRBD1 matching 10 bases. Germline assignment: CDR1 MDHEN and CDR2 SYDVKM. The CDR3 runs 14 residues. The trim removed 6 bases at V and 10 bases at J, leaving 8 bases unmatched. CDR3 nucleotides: TGTGCCAGCAGGCGGGACAGGGGTTTGGGAAAACTGTTTTTT. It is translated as CASRRDRGLGKLFF.

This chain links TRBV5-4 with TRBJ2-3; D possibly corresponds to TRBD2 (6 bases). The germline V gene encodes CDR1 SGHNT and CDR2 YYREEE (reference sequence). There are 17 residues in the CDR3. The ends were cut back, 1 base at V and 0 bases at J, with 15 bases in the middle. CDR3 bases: TGTGCCAGCAGCTTGCCCTTGCGGGGCGCTAGCACAGATACGCAGTATTTT. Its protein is CASSLPLRGASTDTQYF.

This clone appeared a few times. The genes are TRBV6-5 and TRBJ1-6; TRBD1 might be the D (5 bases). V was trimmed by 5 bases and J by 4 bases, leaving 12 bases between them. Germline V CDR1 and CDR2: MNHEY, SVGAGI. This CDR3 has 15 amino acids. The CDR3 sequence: CASSTRGGYNSPLHF. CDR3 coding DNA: TGTGCCAGCAGTACCCGGGGGGGGTATAATTCACCCCTCCACTTT.

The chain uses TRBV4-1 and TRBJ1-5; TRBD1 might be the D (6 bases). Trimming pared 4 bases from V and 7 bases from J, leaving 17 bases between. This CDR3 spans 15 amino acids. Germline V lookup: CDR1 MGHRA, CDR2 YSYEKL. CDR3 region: CASSPTGGPGQPQHF. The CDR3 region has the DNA TGCGCCAGCAGCCCGACGGGGGGGCCCGGACAGCCCCAGCATTTT.

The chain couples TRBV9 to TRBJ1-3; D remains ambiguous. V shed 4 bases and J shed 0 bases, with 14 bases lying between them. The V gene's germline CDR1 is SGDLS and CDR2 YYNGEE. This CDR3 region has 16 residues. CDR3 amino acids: CASSPPGDNSGNTIYF. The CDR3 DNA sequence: TGTGCCAGCAGCCCCCCGGGAGACAACTCTGGAAACACCATATATTTT.

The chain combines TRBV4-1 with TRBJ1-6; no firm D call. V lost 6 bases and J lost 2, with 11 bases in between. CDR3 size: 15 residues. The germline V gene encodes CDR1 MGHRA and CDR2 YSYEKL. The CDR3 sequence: CASRQPGAYNSPLHF. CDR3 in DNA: TGCGCCAGCAGACAACCAGGTGCCTATAATTCACCCCTCCACTTT.

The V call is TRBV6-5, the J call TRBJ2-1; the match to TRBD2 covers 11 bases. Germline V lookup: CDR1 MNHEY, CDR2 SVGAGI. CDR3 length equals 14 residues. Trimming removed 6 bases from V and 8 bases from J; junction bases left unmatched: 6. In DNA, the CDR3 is TGTGCCAGCAGCATAGCGGGGGGGCCTGATGAGCAGTTCTTC. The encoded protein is CASSIAGGPDEQFF.

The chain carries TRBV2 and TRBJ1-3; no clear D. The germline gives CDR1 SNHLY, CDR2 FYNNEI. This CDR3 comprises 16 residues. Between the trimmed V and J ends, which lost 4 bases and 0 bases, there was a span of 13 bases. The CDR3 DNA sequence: TGTGCCAGCAGTGGGTCCCACAGTGCCTCTGGAAACACCATATATTTT. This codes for CASSGSHSASGNTIYF.

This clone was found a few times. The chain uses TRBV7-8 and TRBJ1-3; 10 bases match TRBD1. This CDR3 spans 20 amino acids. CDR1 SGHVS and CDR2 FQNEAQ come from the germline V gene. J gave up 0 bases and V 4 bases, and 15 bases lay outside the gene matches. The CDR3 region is CASSSDGGQGFIGSGNTIYF. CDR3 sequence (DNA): TGTGCCAGCAGCTCCGATGGGGGACAGGGGTTCATTGGCTCTGGAAACACCATATATTTT. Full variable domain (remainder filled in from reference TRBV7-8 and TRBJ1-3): GAGVSQSPRYKVAKRGQDVALRCDPISGHVSLFWYQQALGQGPEFLTYFQNEAQLDKSGLPSDRFFAERPEGSVSTLKIQRTQQEDSAVYLCASSSDGGQGFIGSGNTIYFGEGSWLTVV.

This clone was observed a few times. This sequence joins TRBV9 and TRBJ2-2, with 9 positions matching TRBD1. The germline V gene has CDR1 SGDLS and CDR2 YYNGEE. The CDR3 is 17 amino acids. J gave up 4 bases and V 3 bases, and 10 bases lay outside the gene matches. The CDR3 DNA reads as TGTGCCAGCAGCGGCGGTCGGGGACAGGGTATCACCGGGGAGCTGTTTTTT. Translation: CASSGGRGQGITGELFF.

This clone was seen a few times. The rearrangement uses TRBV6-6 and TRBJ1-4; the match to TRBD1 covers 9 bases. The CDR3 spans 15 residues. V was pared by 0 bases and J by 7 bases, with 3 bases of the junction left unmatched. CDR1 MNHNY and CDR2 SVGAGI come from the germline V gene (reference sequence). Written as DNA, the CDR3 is TGTGCCAGCAGTTACTCGGACAGGGGTATTGAAAAACTGTTTTTT. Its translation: CASSYSDRGIEKLFF.

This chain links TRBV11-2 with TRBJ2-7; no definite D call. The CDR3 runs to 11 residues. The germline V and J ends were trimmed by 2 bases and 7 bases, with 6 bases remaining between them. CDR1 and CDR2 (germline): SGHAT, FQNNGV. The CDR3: CASSLWAEQYV. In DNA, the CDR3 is TGTGCCAGCAGCTTATGGGCAGAGCAGTACGTC.

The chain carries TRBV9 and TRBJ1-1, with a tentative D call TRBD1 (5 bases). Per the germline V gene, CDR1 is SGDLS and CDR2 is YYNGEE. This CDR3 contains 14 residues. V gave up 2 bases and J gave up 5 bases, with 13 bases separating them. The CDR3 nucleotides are TGTGCCAGCAGCGTGGTAGGGAAGGGGACTGAAGCTTTCTTT. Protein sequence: CASSVVGKGTEAFF.

The CDR3 loop is CASSPIAGNTGELFF. In DNA form, the CDR3 reads TGTGCCAGCAGTCCTATTGCTGGGAACACCGGGGAGCTGTTTTTT. The rearrangement joins TRBV6-1 to TRBJ2-2; no clear D gene. The CDR3 is 15 amino acids. Trimming shortened V by 5 bases and J by 1 base, and 11 bases separated the two germline ends. Germline CDR1 MNHNS, CDR2 SASEGT.

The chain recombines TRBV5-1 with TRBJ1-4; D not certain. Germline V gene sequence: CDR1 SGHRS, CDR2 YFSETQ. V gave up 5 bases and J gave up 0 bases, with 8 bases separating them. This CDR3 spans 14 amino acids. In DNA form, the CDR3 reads TGCGCCAGCAGTCCAGCGCCAACTAATGAAAAACTGTTTTTT. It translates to CASSPAPTNEKLFF.

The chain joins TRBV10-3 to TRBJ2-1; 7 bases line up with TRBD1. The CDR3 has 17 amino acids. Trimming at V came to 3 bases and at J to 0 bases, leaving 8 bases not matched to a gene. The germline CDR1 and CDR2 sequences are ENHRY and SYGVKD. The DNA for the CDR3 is TGTGCCATCAGTGAACGAGGTGGGACAGACTCCTACAATGAGCAGTTCTTC. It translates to CAISERGGTDSYNEQFF.

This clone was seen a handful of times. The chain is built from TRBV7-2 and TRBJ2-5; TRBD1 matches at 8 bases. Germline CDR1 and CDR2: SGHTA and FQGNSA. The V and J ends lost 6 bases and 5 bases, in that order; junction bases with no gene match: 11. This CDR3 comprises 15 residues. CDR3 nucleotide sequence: TGTGCCAGCAGTCATCCAGGGGGCCAGCGGGAGACCCAGTACTTC. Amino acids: CASSHPGGQRETQYF.